This T cell receptor beta chain was recovered during a study of CD8+ T cells in alopecia areata. There are 11 residues in the CDR3. V was shortened by 3 bases and J by 6 bases, with 4 bases between the two germline ends. CDR1 WSHSY and CDR2 SAAADI come from the germline V gene. This clone was detected only a few times. cDNA prepared by RNA extraction and subsequent reverse transcription served as the template for sequencing. Sequenced by immunoSEQ multiplex PCR; TCRdb stores in-frame clones only, minus some. The data hold about 150,000 clones, with roughly 48% observed a single time. J is TRBJ2-3 and V is TRBV10-2; no clear D gene. This TCR was recovered from a human donor with alopecia areata. The material sequenced was CD4+ T cells sorted from blood. The CDR3 spells CASSEIDTQYF. DNA of the CDR3: TGCGCCAGCAGTGAAATTGATACGCAGTATTTT.